One T cell receptor (beta chain) is described in this entry. With 0 bases removed from V and 0 bases from J, the gap between germline ends came to 18 bases. The CDR3 length is 19 residues. CDR1 is SGDLS and CDR2 is YYNGEE in the germline V gene. The data originate from a study of blood T cell repertoires in COVID-19. Study background: Sample material is recorded as cDNA or gDNA derived from T cells, B-cell-depleted T cells, or PBMCs.

Clones were read by immunoSEQ multiplex PCR, and TCRdb kept only the in-frame ones, dropping some. This table holds approximately 97,000 clones, 75% to 90% found once. Seattle-derived patients entered the study during active infection and were followed longitudinally. The sample taken for sequencing was peripheral blood. The chain links TRBV9 to TRBJ2-2; tentative D call: TRBD2 (5 bases). The clonotype originates from a woman in her forties or fifties with COVID-19, enrolled during active disease. The CDR3 coding sequence is TGTGCCAGCAGCGTAGCAGAGGGAGCCGGGATAACGAACACCGGGGAGCTGTTTTTT. This sequence encodes CASSVAEGAGITNTGELFF. The full variable domain, in which reference TRBV9 and TRBJ2-2 provide the parts outside the CDR3, is DSGVTQTPKHLITATGQRVTLRCSPRSGDLSVYWYQQSLDQGLQFLIQYYNGEERAKGNILERFSAQQFPDLHSELNLSSLELGDSALYFCASSVAEGAGITNTGELFFGEGSRLTVL.